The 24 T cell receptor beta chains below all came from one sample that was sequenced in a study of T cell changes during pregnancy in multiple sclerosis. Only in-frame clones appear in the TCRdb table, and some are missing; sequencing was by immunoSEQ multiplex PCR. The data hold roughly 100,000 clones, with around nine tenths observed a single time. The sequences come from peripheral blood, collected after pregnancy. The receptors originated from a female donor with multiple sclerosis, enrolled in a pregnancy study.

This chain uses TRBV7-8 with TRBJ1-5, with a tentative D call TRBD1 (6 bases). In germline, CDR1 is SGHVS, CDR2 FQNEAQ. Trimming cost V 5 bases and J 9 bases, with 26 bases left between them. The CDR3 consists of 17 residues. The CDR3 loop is CASSAPLLGQLMGPQHF. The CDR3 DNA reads TGTGCCAGCAGCGCGCCCCTCCTCGGACAGTTGATGGGGCCCCAGCATTTT.

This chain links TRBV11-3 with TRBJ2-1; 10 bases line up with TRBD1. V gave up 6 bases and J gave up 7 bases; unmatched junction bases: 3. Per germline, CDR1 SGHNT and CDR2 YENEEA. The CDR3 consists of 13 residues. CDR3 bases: TGTGCCAGCAGTCGGGACAGGGGAAATGAGCAGTTCTTC. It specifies CASSRDRGNEQFF.

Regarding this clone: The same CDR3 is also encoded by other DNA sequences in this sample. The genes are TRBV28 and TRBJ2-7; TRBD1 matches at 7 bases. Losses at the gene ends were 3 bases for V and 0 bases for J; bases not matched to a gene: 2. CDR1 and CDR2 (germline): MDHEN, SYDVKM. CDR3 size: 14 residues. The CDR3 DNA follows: TGTGCCAGCAGTTTGACAGGGTCCTCCTACGAGCAGTACTTC. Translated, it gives CASSLTGSSYEQYF.

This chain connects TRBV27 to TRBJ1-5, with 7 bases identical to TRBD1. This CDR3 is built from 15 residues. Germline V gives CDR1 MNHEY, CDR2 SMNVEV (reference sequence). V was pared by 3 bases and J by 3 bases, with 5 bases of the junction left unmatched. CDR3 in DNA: TGTGCCAGCAGTTTCTCAGGGGGGAACAATCAGCCCCAGCATTTT. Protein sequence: CASSFSGGNNQPQHF.

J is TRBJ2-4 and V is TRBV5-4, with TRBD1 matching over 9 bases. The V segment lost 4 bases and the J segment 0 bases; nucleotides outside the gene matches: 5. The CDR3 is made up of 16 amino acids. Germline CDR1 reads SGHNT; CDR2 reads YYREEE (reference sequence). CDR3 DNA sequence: TGTGCCAGCAGCCAACAGGGGGCGGGAGCCAAAAACATTCAGTACTTC. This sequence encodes CASSQQGAGAKNIQYF.

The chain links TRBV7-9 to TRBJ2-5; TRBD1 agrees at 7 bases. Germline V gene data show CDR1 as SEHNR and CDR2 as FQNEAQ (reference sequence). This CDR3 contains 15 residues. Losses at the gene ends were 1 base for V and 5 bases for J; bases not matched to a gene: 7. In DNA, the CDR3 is TGTGCCAGCAGCTTAGTTGGGACAGTTGGGGAGACCCAGTACTTC. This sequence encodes CASSLVGTVGETQYF.

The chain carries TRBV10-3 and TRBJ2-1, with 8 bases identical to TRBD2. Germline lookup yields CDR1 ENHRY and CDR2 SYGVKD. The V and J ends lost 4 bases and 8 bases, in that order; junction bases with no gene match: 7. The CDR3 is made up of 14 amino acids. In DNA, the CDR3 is TGTGCCATCAGTGGGGGGACTAGGGGGGATGAGCAGTTCTTC. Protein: CAISGGTRGDEQFF.

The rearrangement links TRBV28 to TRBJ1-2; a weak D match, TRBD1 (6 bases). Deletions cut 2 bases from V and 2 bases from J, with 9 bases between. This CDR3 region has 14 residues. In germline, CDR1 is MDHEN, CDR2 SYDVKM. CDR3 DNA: TGTGCCAGCAGTTTAATACAGGGAAACTATGGCTACACCTTC. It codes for CASSLIQGNYGYTF.

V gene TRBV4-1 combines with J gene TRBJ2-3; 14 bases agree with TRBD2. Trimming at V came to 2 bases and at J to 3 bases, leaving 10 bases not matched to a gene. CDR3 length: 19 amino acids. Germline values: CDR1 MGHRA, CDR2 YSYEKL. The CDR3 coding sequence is TGCGCCAGCAGCCAATTTGCCGGGACTAGCGGGAGTAGGACAGATACGCAGTATTTT. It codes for CASSQFAGTSGSRTDTQYF.

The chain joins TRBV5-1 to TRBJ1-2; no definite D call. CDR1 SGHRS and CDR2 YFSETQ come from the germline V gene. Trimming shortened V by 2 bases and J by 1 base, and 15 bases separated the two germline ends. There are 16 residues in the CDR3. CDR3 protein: CASSLSGEIYNYGYTF. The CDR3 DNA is TGCGCCAGCAGCTTATCCGGGGAAATTTATAACTATGGCTACACCTTC.

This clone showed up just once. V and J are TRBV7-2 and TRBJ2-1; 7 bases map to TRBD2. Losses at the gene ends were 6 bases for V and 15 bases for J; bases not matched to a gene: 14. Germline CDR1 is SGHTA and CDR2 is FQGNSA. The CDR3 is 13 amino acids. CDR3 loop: CASRPNPGTMPFF. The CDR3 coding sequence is TGTGCCAGCAGGCCAAACCCCGGGACTATGCCGTTCTTC.

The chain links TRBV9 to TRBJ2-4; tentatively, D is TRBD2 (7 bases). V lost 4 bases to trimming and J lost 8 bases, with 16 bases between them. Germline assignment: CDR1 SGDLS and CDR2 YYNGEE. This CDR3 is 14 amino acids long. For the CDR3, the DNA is TGTGCCAGCAGCCTGGGGGGGGGCACAGACATTCAGTACTTC. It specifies CASSLGGGTDIQYF. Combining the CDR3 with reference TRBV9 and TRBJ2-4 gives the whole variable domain DSGVTQTPKHLITATGQRVTLRCSPRSGDLSVYWYQQSLDQGLQFLIQYYNGEERAKGNILERFSAQQFPDLHSELNLSSLELGDSALYFCASSLGGGTDIQYFGAGTRLSVL.

In DNA, the CDR3 is TGTGCCAGCAGTTTCCTGAGAATAGACTATTACAATGAGCAGTTCTTC. This translates into CASSFLRIDYYNEQFF. The chain is built from TRBV27 and TRBJ2-1, with D possibly TRBD2 on 5 matching bases. Trimming shortened V by 3 bases and J by 4 bases, and 16 bases separated the two germline ends. The CDR3 length is 16 residues. Germline CDR1 reads MNHEY; CDR2 reads SMNVEV (reference sequence).

This chain's CDR3 is CASSMGRTNTEAFF. Written as DNA, the CDR3 is TGTGCCAGTAGTATGGGGCGGACCAACACTGAAGCTTTCTTT. The V call is TRBV19, the J call TRBJ1-1; a possible D gene is TRBD1 (5 bases). Germline CDR1 and CDR2: LNHDA and SQIVND (reference sequence). This CDR3 contains 14 residues. Trimming shortened V by 3 bases and J by 2 bases, and 10 bases separated the two germline ends.

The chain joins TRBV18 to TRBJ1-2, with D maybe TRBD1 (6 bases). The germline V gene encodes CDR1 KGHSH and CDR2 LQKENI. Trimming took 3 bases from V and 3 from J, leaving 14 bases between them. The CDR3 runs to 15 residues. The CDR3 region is CASSPLGAQDYGYTF. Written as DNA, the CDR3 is TGTGCCAGCTCACCCTTGGGGGCGCAGGACTATGGCTACACCTTC.

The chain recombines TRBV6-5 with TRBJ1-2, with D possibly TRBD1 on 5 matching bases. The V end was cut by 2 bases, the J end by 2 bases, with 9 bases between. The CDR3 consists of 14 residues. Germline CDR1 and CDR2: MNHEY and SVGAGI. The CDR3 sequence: CASSYQGLNYGYTF. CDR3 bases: TGTGCCAGCAGTTACCAGGGCCTCAACTATGGCTACACCTTC.

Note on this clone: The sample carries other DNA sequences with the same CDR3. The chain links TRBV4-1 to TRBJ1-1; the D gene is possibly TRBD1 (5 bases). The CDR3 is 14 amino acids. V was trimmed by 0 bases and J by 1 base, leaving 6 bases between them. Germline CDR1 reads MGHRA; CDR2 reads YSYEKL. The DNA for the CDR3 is TGCGCCAGCAGCCAAGAGGGGGGGAACACTGAAGCTTTCTTT. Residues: CASSQEGGNTEAFF.

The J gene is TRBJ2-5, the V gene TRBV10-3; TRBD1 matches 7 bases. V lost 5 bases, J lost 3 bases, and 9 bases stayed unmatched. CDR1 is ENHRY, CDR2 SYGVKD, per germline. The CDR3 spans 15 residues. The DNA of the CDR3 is TGTGCCATCAGTCCTACTCAGGGGGAAAAAGAGACCCAGTACTTC. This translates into CAISPTQGEKETQYF.

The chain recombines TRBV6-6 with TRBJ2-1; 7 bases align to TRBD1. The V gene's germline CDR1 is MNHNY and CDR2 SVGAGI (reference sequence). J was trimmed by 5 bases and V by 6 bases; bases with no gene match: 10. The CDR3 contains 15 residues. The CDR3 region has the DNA TGTGCCAGCAGCCCCGGACAGGTCTTTGACAATGAGCAGTTCTTC. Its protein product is CASSPGQVFDNEQFF.

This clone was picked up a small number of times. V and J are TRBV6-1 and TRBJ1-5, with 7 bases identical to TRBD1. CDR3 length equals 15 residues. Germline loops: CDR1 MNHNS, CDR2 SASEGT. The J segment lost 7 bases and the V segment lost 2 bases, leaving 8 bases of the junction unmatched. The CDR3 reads CASSERTGGGQPQHF. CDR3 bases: TGTGCCAGCAGTGAACGGACAGGAGGTGGGCAGCCCCAGCATTTT.

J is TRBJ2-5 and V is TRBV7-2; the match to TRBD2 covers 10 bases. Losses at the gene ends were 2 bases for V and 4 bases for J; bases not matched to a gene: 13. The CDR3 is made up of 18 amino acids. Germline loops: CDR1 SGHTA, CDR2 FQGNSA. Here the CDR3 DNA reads TGTGCCAGCAGCTTAAGTAGCGGGGGGCCCCCCACCCTAGAGACCCAGTACTTC. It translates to CASSLSSGGPPTLETQYF.

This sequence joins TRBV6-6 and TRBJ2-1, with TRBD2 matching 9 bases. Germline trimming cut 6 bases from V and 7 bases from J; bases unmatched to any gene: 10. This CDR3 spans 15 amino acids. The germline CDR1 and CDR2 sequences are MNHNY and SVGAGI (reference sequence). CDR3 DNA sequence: TGTGCCAGCAGCCTTAGCGGGAGAGGGGTGAATGAGCAGTTCTTC. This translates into CASSLSGRGVNEQFF.

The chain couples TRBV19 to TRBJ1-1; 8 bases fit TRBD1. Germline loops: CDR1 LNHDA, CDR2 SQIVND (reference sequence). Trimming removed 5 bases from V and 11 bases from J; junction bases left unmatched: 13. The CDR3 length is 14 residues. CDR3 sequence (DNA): TGTGCCAGTAGTTTCCTGACAGGGGCTGATAGGGCTTTCTTT. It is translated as CASSFLTGADRAFF.

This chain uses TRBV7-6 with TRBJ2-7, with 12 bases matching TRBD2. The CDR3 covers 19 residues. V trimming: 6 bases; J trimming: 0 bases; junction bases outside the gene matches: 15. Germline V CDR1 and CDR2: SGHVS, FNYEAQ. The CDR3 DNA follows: TGTGCCAGCAGTCCTCCCCATACCACTAGCGGGGGGAGCTCCTACGAGCAGTACTTC. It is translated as CASSPPHTTSGGSSYEQYF.